This T cell receptor (beta chain) was identified during a study of human T cells and chemical hapten exposure. Study as a whole: Chiefly female patients presented with alopecia areata, totalis or universalis. TCR yields differed between samples (mainly from small differences in pooled library volume).

The length of the CDR3 is 14 residues. V was clipped by 2 bases and J by 5 bases, with 8 bases between them. The V gene's germline CDR1 is SGDLS and CDR2 YYNGEE. Each CDR3 protein is one row after TCRdb ran MiXCR on the RACE reads. This table holds about 39,000 distinct CDR3 sequences, roughly an eighth found once. This sample's time point: pre-sensitization, week 0. Treatment defined: therapeutic diphenylcyclopropenone sensitization with weekly scalp DPC. The specimen was whole blood, collected in connection with sensitization to the hapten diphenylcyclopropenone (DPC). The chain joins TRBV9 to TRBJ1-6, with D possibly being TRBD1 (5 bases). The source is a woman aged 25 to 45 with alopecia areata. Some clones in this sample may be carry-over from other donors' samples. The CDR3 region is CASSVTDDNSPLHF. The CDR3 region has the DNA TGTGCCAGCAGCGTGACAGACGATAATTCACCCCTCCACTTT.